Shown below are 12 T cell receptor beta chains from a single sample sequenced in a study of beta chain features in type 1 diabetes (dated 2018 in TCRdb). Library construction relied on the immunoSEQ multiplex PCR assay. The entire isolated RNA was reverse transcribed using the High Capacity cDNA Reverse Transcription Kit, and thus expressed TCRB transcripts were sequenced. TCRdb stores this immuneACCESS table with in-frame sequences only. Part of the clones is absent; in the studies checked, under half of the shortfall reflects unresolved V genes, and no reason is known for the rest. A total of 330,000 or so clones appear in this sample, 14% of them only once. The ten largest account for under 8.5% of the sample. Sequencing was done on a sample of central memory CD4+ T cells from blood. The receptors were sampled from a man aged 25-45 years in good health.

The chain links TRBV5-1 to TRBJ1-4; a possible D gene is TRBD1 (5 bases). CDR1 is SGHRS and CDR2 is YFSETQ in the germline V gene. V gave up 4 bases and J gave up 8 bases, with 18 bases separating them. The CDR3 length is 15 residues. CDR3 sequence reads: CASSPSGGGGEKLFF. CDR3 DNA: TGCGCCAGCAGCCCATCCGGAGGTGGGGGAGAAAAACTGTTTTTT.

This clone was counted a few times. The V and J genes are TRBV6-6 and TRBJ1-3; D remains ambiguous. The germline V gene has CDR1 MNHNY and CDR2 SVGAGI (reference sequence). The CDR3 has 12 amino acids. The CDR3 DNA sequence: TGTGGGTCCTCCGGCTCTGGAAACACCATATATTTT. Protein: CGSSGSGNTIYF.

The CDR3 region is CASSQGLAVYYEQYV. The CDR3 DNA is TGTGCCAGCAGCCAAGGTCTAGCGGTCTACTACGAGCAGTACGTC. The chain uses TRBV14 and TRBJ2-7, with 7 bases that match TRBD2. This CDR3 contains 15 residues. V lost 1 base and J lost 3; bases outside the gene matches: 6. Germline V gene sequence: CDR1 SGHDN, CDR2 FVKESK.

The sample holds a few counts of this clone. The CDR3 region is CASSPPFEQFF. In nucleotides, the CDR3 is TGTGCCAGCAGTCCCCCTTTCGAGCAGTTCTTC. V gene TRBV27 combines with J gene TRBJ2-1, with D unclear. The V and J ends lost 5 bases and 10 bases respectively, with 9 bases between them. The CDR3 contains 11 residues. Looked up from germline, CDR1 is MNHEY and CDR2 is SMNVEV (reference sequence).

The chain uses TRBV11-3 and TRBJ2-5; tentatively, D is TRBD1 or TRBD2 (5 bases each). This CDR3 is 13 amino acids long. Germline V gives CDR1 SGHNT, CDR2 YENEEA. Trimming cost V 5 bases and J 4 bases, with 11 bases left between them. CDR3 amino acids: CASSAPGTETQYF. CDR3 in DNA: TGTGCCAGCAGCGCGCCGGGGACAGAGACCCAGTACTTC. The complete variable domain, with remaining parts taken from reference TRBV11-3 and TRBJ2-5, reads EAGVVQSPRYKIIEKKQPVAFWCNPISGHNTLYWYLQNLGQGPELLIRYENEEAVDDSQLPKDRFSAERLKGVDSTLKIQPAELGDSAVYLCASSAPGTETQYFGPGTRLLVL.

V gene TRBV6-1 combines with J gene TRBJ2-7, with a weak D call TRBD2 (6 bases). Germline CDR1 MNHNS, CDR2 SASEGT. This CDR3 has 12 residues. Here the CDR3 reads CASSPPAGRVEV. The CDR3 region has the DNA TGTGCCAGCAGTCCCCCAGCGGGCCGGGTCGAAGTC.

This rearrangement joins TRBV2 to TRBJ1-4; 7 bases line up with TRBD1. Trimming at V came to 8 bases and at J to 6 bases, leaving 12 bases not matched to a gene. Germline V gives CDR1 SNHLY, CDR2 FYNNEI. There are 15 residues in the CDR3. The CDR3 nucleotides read TGTGCCAGCGCGCGAGAGGGACAGAGACATGAAAAACTGTTTTTT. Its protein is CASAREGQRHEKLFF.

Comment on this clone: With a much larger clone just one base away, this may be a read error. This same CDR3 is encoded by further DNA sequences in the sample. J is TRBJ2-5 and V is TRBV11-3; D remains ambiguous. Germline lookup yields CDR1 SGHNT and CDR2 YENEEA. CDR3 length equals 11 residues. Trimming took off 5 bases at V and 3 bases at J, with 4 bases between the two ends. This CDR3 is CASSREETQYF. CDR3 nucleotide sequence: TGTGCCAGCAGCCGCGAAGAGACCCAGTACTTC.

This clone has a handful of counts. The rearrangement uses TRBV7-8 and TRBJ2-3, with D unresolved. V was clipped by 3 bases and J by 5 bases, with 12 bases between them. This CDR3 comprises 14 residues. Germline CDR1 reads SGHVS; CDR2 reads FQNEAQ. The CDR3 nucleotides read TGTGCCAGCAGCTTTCCCGGGCCGGGAGATACGCAGTATTTT. Translated, it gives CASSFPGPGDTQYF. The variable domain in full, with the rest retrieved from reference TRBV7-8 and TRBJ2-3, is GAGVSQSPRYKVAKRGQDVALRCDPISGHVSLFWYQQALGQGPEFLTYFQNEAQLDKSGLPSDRFFAERPEGSVSTLKIQRTQQEDSAVYLCASSFPGPGDTQYFGPGTRLTVL.

The chain has TRBV6-1 and TRBJ1-5; TRBD1 matches at 7 bases. V lost 3 bases to trimming and J lost 4 bases; unmatched junction nucleotides: 6. Germline lookup yields CDR1 MNHNS and CDR2 SASEGT. CDR3 size: 15 residues. The CDR3 region has the DNA TGTGCCAGCAGTGAGGCCAGGGGGGAGAATCAGCCCCAGCATTTT. It translates to CASSEARGENQPQHF.

The rearrangement joins TRBV5-1 to TRBJ1-1; D perhaps matches TRBD1 (5 bases). CDR3 length: 17 residues. Germline V gene sequence: CDR1 SGHRS, CDR2 YFSETQ. V shed 0 bases and J shed 5 bases, with 20 bases lying between them. This chain's CDR3 is CASSLDFYWGSKTEAFF. The CDR3, as DNA: TGCGCCAGCAGCTTGGATTTTTACTGGGGGAGTAAGACTGAAGCTTTCTTT.

This clone was counted ten times or more. At the DNA level, this CDR3 is encoded by other sequences in the same sample as well. The chain has TRBV5-1 and TRBJ2-7; D is uncertain. The germline V gene has CDR1 SGHRS and CDR2 YFSETQ. The CDR3 runs 11 residues. V was pared by 4 bases and J by 3 bases, with 5 bases between. CDR3 DNA: TGCGCCAGCAGCCTAGACTACGAGCAGTACTTC. This translates into CASSLDYEQYF.